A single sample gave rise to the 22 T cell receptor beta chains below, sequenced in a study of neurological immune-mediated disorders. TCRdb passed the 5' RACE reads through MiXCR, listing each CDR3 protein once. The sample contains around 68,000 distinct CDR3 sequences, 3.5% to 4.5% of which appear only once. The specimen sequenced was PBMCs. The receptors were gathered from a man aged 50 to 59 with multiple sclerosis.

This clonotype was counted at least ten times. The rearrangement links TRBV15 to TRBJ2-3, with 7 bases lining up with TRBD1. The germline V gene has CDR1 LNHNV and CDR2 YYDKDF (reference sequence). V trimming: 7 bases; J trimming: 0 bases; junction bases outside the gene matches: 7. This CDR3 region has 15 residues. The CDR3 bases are TGTGCCACCACTTTGAGGGGGCGGAGCACAGATACGCAGTATTTT. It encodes CATTLRGRSTDTQYF.

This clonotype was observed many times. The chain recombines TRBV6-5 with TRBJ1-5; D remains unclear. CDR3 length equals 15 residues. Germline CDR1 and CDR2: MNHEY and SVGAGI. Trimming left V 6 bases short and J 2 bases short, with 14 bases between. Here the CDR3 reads CASSSDLGGNQPQHF. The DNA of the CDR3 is TGTGCCAGCAGCTCGGACCTGGGTGGCAATCAGCCCCAGCATTTT.

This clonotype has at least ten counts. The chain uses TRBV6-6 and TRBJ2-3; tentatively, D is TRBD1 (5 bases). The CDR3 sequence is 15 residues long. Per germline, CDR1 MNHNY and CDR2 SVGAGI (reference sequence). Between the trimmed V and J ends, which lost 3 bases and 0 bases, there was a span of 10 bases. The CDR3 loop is CASSYQGTSTDTQYF. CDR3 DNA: TGTGCCAGCAGTTATCAGGGCACTAGCACAGATACGCAGTATTTT.

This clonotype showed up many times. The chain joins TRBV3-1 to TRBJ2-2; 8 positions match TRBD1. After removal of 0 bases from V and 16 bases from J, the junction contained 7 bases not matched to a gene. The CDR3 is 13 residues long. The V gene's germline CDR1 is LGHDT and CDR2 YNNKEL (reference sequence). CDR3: CASSQDLDRVTFF. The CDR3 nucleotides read TGTGCCAGCAGCCAAGATCTGGACAGGGTTACGTTTTTT. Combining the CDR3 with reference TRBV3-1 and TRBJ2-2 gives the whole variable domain DTAVSQTPKYLVTQMGNDKSIKCEQNLGHDTMYWYKQDSKKFLKIMFSYNNKELIINETVPNRFSPKSPDKAHLNLHINSLELGDSAVYFCASSQDLDRVTFFGEGSRLTVL.

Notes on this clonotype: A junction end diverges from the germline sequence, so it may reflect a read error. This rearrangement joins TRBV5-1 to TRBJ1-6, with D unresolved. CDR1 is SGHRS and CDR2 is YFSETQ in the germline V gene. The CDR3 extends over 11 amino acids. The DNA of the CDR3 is TGCGCCAGCAGCCTCCAGTCACCCCTCAACTTT. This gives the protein CASSLQSPLNF.

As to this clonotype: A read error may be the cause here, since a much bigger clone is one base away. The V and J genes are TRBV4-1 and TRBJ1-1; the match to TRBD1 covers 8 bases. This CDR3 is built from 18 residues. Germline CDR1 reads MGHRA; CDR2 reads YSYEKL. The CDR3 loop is CTSSHGLSQSGGKAEAFF. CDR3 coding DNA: TGCACCAGCAGCCACGGTCTGTCCCAATCAGGGGGCAAAGCGGAAGCTTTCTTT.

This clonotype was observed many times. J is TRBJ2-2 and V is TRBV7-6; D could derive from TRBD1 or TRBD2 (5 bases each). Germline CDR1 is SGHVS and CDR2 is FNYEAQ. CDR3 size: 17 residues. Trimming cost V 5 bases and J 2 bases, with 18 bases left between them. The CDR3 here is CASSPVPNGGNTGELFF. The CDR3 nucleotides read TGTGCCAGCAGCCCGGTCCCGAATGGGGGAAACACCGGGGAGCTGTTTTTT.

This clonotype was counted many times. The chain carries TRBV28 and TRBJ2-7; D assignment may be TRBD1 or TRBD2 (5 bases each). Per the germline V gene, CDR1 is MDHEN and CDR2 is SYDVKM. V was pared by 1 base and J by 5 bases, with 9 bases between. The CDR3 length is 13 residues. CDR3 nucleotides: TGTGCCAGCAGTTTATCCAGGGACGACGAGCAGTACTTC. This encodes CASSLSRDDEQYF.

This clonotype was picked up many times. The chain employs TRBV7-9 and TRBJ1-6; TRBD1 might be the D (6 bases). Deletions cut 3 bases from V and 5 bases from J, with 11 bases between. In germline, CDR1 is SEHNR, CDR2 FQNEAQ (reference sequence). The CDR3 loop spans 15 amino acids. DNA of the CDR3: TGTGCCAGCAGCTTGGGGGGCCCCAATAATTCACCCCTCCACTTT. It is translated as CASSLGGPNNSPLHF.

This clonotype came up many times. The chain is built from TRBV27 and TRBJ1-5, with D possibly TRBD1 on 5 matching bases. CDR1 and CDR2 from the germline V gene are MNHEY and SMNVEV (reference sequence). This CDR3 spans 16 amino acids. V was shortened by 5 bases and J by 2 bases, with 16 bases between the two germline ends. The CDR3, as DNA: TGTGCCAGCAGTCCTGGGGGGGGATTAGGCAATCAGCCCCAGCATTTT. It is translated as CASSPGGGLGNQPQHF.

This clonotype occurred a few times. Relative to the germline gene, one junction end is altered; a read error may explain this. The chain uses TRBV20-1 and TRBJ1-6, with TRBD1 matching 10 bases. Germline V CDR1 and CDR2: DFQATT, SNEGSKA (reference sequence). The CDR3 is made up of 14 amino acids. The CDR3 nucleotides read TGCAGTGCCGTACGGACAGGGGGATCAACACCCCTCAACTTT. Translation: CSAVRTGGSTPLNF.

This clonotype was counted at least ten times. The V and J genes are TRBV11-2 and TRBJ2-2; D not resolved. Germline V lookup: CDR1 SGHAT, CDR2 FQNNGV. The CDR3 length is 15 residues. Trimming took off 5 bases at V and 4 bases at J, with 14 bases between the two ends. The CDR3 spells CASSMTTLGTGELFF. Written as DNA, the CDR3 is TGTGCCAGCAGCATGACAACCCTGGGCACCGGGGAGCTGTTTTTT.

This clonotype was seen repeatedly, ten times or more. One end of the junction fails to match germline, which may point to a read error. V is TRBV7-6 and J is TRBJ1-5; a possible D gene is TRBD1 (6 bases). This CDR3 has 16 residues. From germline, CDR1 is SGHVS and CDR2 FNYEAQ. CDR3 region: CASSPTGFSGNQPQNF. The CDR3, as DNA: TGTGCCAGCAGCCCCACAGGGTTCTCGGGCAATCAGCCCCAGAATTTT.

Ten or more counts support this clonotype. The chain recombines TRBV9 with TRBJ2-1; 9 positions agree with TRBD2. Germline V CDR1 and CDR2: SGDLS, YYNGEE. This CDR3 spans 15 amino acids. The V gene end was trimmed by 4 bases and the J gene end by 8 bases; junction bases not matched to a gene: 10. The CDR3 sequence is CASSLGGGGAHEQFF. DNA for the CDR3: TGTGCCAGCAGCCTTGGAGGCGGGGGGGCTCATGAGCAGTTCTTC.

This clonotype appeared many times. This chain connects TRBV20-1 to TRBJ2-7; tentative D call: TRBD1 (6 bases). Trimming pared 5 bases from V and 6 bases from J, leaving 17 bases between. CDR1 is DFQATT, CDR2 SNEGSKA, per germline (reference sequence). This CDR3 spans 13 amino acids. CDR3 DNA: TGCAGTGCTCATTACAGGGATACCCTCGAGCAGTACTTC. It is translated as CSAHYRDTLEQYF.

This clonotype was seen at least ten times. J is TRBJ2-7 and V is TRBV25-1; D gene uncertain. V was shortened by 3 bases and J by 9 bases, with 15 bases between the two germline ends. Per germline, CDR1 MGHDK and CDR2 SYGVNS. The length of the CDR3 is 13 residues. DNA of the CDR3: TGTGCCAGCAGTGATATCTCAGAAGAACGGCAGTACTTC. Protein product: CASSDISEERQYF.

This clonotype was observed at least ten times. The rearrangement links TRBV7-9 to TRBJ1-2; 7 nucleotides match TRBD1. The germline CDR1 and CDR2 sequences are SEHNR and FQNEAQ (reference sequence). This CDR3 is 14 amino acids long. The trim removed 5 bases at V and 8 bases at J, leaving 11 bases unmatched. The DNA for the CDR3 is TGTGCCAGCAGCCGCCCGGACAGGCCCTTGGGCTACACCTTC. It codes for CASSRPDRPLGYTF.

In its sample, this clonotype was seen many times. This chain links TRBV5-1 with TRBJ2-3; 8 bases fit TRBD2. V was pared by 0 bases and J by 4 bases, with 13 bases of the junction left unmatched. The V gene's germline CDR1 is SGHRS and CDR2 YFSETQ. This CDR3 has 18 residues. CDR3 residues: CASSLEVERGRLSDTQYF. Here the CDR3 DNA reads TGCGCCAGCAGCTTGGAAGTCGAGCGGGGGCGTTTATCAGATACGCAGTATTTT.

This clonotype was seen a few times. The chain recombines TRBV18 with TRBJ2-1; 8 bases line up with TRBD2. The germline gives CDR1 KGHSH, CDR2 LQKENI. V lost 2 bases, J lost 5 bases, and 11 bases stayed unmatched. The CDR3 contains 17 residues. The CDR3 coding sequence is TGTGCCAGCTCACCATCCGACCTAGCGGGTATGAACAATGAGCAGTTCTTC. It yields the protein CASSPSDLAGMNNEQFF.

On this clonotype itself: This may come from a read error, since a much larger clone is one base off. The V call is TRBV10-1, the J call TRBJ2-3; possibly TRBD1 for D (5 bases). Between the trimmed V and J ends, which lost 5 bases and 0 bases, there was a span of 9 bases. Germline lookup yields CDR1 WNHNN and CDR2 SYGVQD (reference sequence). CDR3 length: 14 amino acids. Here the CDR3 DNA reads TGCGCCAGCAGTATGACAGATAGCACAGATACGCAGTATTTT. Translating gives CASSMTDSTDTQYF.

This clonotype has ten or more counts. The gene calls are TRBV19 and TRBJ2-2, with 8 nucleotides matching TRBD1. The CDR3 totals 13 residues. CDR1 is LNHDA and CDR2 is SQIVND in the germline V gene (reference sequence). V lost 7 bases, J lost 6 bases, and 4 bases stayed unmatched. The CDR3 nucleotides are TGTGCCAGTACCCCACAGGGGGCCGGGGAGCTGTTTTTT. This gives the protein CASTPQGAGELFF.

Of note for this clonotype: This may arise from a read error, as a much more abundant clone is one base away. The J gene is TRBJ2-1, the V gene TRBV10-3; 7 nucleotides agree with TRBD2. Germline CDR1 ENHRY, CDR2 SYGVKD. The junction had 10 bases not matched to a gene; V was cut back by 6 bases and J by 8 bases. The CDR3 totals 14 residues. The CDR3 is CAIRRAGKGDEQFF. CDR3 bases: TGTGCCATCAGACGAGCGGGAAAGGGTGATGAGCAGTTCTTC.